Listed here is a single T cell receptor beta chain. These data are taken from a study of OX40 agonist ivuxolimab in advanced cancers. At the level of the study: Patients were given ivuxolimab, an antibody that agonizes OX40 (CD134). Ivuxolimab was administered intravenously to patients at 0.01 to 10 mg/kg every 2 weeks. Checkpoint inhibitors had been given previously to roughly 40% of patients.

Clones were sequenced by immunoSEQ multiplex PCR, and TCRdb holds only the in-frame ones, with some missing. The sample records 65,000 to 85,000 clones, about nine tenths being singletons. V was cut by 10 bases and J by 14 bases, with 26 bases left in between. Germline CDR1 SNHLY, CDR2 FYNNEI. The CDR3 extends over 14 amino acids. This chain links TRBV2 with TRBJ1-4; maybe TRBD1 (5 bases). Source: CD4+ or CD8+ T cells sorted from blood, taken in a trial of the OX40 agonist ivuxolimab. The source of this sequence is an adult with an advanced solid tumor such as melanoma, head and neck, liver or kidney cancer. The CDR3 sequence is CATAWDGPFKSLFF. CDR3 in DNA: TGTGCCACCGCCTGGGACGGACCGTTTAAGTCGCTGTTTTTT. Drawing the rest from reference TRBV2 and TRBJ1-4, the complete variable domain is EPEVTQTPSHQVTQMGQEVILRCVPISNHLYFYWYRQILGQKVEFLVSFYNNEISEKSEIFDDQFSVERPDGSNFTLKIRSTKLEDSAMYFCATAWDGPFKSLFFGSGTQLSVL.